This passage covers 20 T cell receptor beta chains from one sample sequenced in a study of blood T cell repertoires in COVID-19. The protocol was immunoSEQ multiplex PCR, while the TCRdb copy is restricted to in-frame clones and leaves out a portion. This sample has approximately 200,000 clones; 85% to 90% occur once, and the top ten carry 2% to 3%. Material: peripheral blood. These receptors all come from a man under 40 with COVID-19, enrolled during active disease.

This chain links TRBV5-4 with TRBJ1-6; 8 bases are shared with TRBD1. V dropped 5 bases and J dropped 10; count of bases not matched to a gene: 8. The CDR3 is 14 amino acids. Germline V gene data show CDR1 as SGHNT and CDR2 as YYREEE (reference sequence). DNA of the CDR3: TGTGCCAGCAGTTCGGACAGGGCGAGCTCACCCCTCCACTTT. Encoded protein: CASSSDRASSPLHF.

CDR3 in amino acids: CAIRGGSGNTIYF. CDR3 DNA sequence: TGTGCCATTCGGGGGGGCTCTGGAAACACCATATATTTT. The chain employs TRBV10-3 and TRBJ1-3; D may be TRBD1 (5 bases). V was cut by 9 bases and J by 0 bases, with 9 bases left in between. CDR1 and CDR2 (germline): ENHRY, SYGVKD. The length of the CDR3 is 13 residues.

The gene calls are TRBV7-2 and TRBJ1-2; tentative D call: TRBD1 (6 bases). Looked up from germline, CDR1 is SGHTA and CDR2 is FQGNSA. The length of the CDR3 is 12 residues. Trimming removed 3 bases at V and 9 bases at J, with 11 bases between. For the CDR3, the DNA is TGTGCCAGCAGCTTCCGACAGGTTCGCTACACCTTC. Its translation: CASSFRQVRYTF.

The chain employs TRBV7-2 and TRBJ2-3; maybe TRBD1 (5 bases). Trimming took off 7 bases at V and 0 bases at J, with 8 bases between the two ends. Germline assignment: CDR1 SGHTA and CDR2 FQGNSA. CDR3 length: 13 amino acids. CDR3 nucleotides: TGTGCCAGCAAGACAGCCAGCACAGATACGCAGTATTTT. Its translation is CASKTASTDTQYF. The variable domain in full, completed from reference TRBV7-2 and TRBJ2-3, reads GAGVSQSPSNKVTEKGKDVELRCDPISGHTALYWYRQSLGQGLEFLIYFQGNSAPDKSGLPSDRFSAERTGGSVSTLTIQRTQQEDSAVYLCASKTASTDTQYFGPGTRLTVL.

The V and J genes are TRBV6-6 and TRBJ1-6; no clear D gene. Germline CDR1 reads MNHNY; CDR2 reads SVGAGI (reference sequence). The CDR3 is 16 residues long. The V end lost 6 bases, the J end lost 0 bases, and 12 bases lay between the germline ends. The CDR3 nucleotides read TGTGCCAGCAGGTTCAAAGAGGGCTCCTATAATTCACCCCTCCACTTT. Translated: CASRFKEGSYNSPLHF.

V and J are TRBV2 and TRBJ1-5; 11 bases line up with TRBD1. The CDR3 has 15 residues. Losses at the gene ends were 4 bases for V and 7 bases for J; bases not matched to a gene: 6. The V gene's germline CDR1 is SNHLY and CDR2 FYNNEI. This CDR3 reads CASSGTGGSRQPQHF. The CDR3 DNA reads as TGTGCCAGCAGTGGGACAGGGGGCTCTCGACAGCCCCAGCATTTT.

The chain couples TRBV6-5 to TRBJ1-1; a weak D match, TRBD1 (5 bases). The CDR3 is 14 amino acids. CDR1 MNHEY and CDR2 SVGAGI come from the germline V gene. V shed 8 bases and J shed 3 bases, with 16 bases lying between them. CDR3 loop: CASVKGRVDTEAFF. In DNA, the CDR3 is TGTGCCAGCGTTAAAGGCAGGGTGGACACTGAAGCTTTCTTT.

V and J are TRBV10-1 and TRBJ2-7; D possibly corresponds to TRBD1 (5 bases). This CDR3 comprises 15 residues. CDR1 WNHNN and CDR2 SYGVQD come from the germline V gene (reference sequence). Trimming shortened V by 3 bases and J by 7 bases, and 19 bases separated the two germline ends. CDR3 region: CASSDFSGQGREQYF. Here the CDR3 DNA reads TGCGCCAGCAGTGACTTCTCGGGCCAGGGTCGGGAGCAGTACTTC.

The CDR3 nucleotides are TGCGCCAGCAGCGCCGGACAGGACCCAGTCCACGAGCAGTACTTC. This gives the protein CASSAGQDPVHEQYF. V usage is TRBV5-1 and J usage is TRBJ2-7; 7 bases agree with TRBD1. This CDR3 comprises 15 residues. The germline CDR1 and CDR2 sequences are SGHRS and YFSETQ. Trimming took 4 bases from V and 5 from J; bases not matched to a gene: 12. Full variable domain (missing parts from reference TRBV5-1 and TRBJ2-7): KAGVTQTPRYLIKTRGQQVTLSCSPISGHRSVSWYQQTPGQGLQFLFEYFSETQRNKGNFPGRFSGRQFSNSRSEMNVSTLELGDSALYLCASSAGQDPVHEQYFGPGTRLTVT.

This chain connects TRBV5-6 to TRBJ2-7; 9 bases align to TRBD1. J gave up 3 bases and V 0 bases, and 4 bases lay outside the gene matches. Germline-derived CDR1 and CDR2 are SGHDT and YYEEEE. The CDR3 spans 15 residues. The CDR3 nucleotides are TGTGCCAGCAGCTTGGGGGACAGGGCTTACTACGAGCAGTACTTC. This sequence encodes CASSLGDRAYYEQYF.

This sequence joins TRBV13 and TRBJ2-3; D might be TRBD2 (5 bases). V lost 6 bases to trimming and J lost 0 bases, with 19 bases between them. The CDR3 has 17 amino acids. Germline V gene lookup returns CDR1 PRHDT and CDR2 FYEKMQ (reference sequence). The CDR3 region has the DNA TGTGCCAGCAGACGTTACGGGTCGGAGGCTAGCACAGATACGCAGTATTTT. It specifies CASRRYGSEASTDTQYF.

V usage is TRBV28 and J usage is TRBJ1-2; 7 bases are shared with TRBD1. This CDR3 spans 15 amino acids. The trim removed 4 bases at V and 2 bases at J, leaving 7 bases unmatched. CDR1 MDHEN and CDR2 SYDVKM come from the germline V gene. As DNA, the CDR3 is TGTGCCAGCAGTTCCGCAGGGGGGCGGAACTATGGCTACACCTTC. Translation: CASSSAGGRNYGYTF.

A few counts support this clone. V gene TRBV10-3 combines with J gene TRBJ1-6; TRBD1 matches at 7 bases. The CDR3 has 15 amino acids. The germline V gene has CDR1 ENHRY and CDR2 SYGVKD. V shed 6 bases, J shed 5 bases, and the junction held 7 bases outside the gene matches. The CDR3 is CAISFDRVDNSPLHF. The CDR3 DNA reads as TGTGCCATCAGCTTCGACAGGGTAGATAATTCACCCCTCCACTTT.

CDR3 nucleotide sequence: TGTGCCAGCATCCCGGGCGGGGGGCAATTAAGGGTCTATGGCTACACCTTC. It codes for CASIPGGGQLRVYGYTF. The chain employs TRBV7-9 and TRBJ1-2; D is possibly TRBD1 (6 bases). The CDR3 spans 17 residues. Deletions cut 7 bases from V and 4 bases from J, with 25 bases between. Per germline, CDR1 SEHNR and CDR2 FQNEAQ (reference sequence).

The chain uses TRBV11-3 and TRBJ2-7; D may be TRBD1 (5 bases). V shed 4 bases and J shed 2 bases, with 12 bases lying between them. The CDR3 sequence is 14 residues long. Looked up from germline, CDR1 is SGHNT and CDR2 is YENEEA. DNA for the CDR3: TGTGCCAGCAGCTCCCAGACAGTAACCTACGAGCAGTACTTC. This encodes CASSSQTVTYEQYF.

The chain links TRBV19 to TRBJ1-6; 8 positions match TRBD1. This CDR3 has 14 amino acids. Germline-derived CDR1 and CDR2 are LNHDA and SQIVND (reference sequence). The J segment lost 10 bases and the V segment lost 9 bases, leaving 11 bases of the junction unmatched. The CDR3 bases are TGTGCCAGCGCGTCCGGGACAGGAGGATCACCCCTCCACTTT. This translates into CASASGTGGSPLHF.

The V gene is TRBV7-3, the J gene TRBJ2-3; the D gene is possibly TRBD2 (5 bases). V was clipped by 5 bases and J by 5 bases, with 14 bases between them. The CDR3 runs to 14 residues. Germline CDR1 reads SGHTA; CDR2 reads FQGTGA. The CDR3 loop reads CASSRGPTGDTQYF. The DNA of the CDR3 is TGTGCCAGCAGCCGAGGGCCCACCGGAGATACGCAGTATTTT.

This chain uses TRBV4-1 with TRBJ2-1; TRBD2 is a possible D gene (5 bases). The CDR3 has 15 residues. V shed 0 bases and J shed 4 bases, with 10 bases lying between them. Germline V gene sequence: CDR1 MGHRA, CDR2 YSYEKL. In nucleotides, the CDR3 is TGCGCCAGCAGCCAAGAGGGCCGGGAATACAATGAGCAGTTCTTC. This codes for CASSQEGREYNEQFF.

This chain uses TRBV4-3 with TRBJ2-7; 7 nucleotides align to TRBD1. The CDR3 sequence is 14 residues long. The ends lost 6 bases at V and 2 bases at J; junction bases unmatched: 7. Per germline, CDR1 LGHNA and CDR2 YSLEER. The chain's CDR3 is CASSRQGSTYEQYF. The CDR3 nucleotides read TGCGCCAGCAGTCGACAGGGATCGACCTACGAGCAGTACTTC.

This chain connects TRBV5-6 to TRBJ1-2, with 7 bases that match TRBD1. In germline, CDR1 is SGHDT, CDR2 YYEEEE. Unmatched junction bases numbered 19, after V lost 1 base and J lost 7 bases. CDR3 length: 18 residues. The CDR3 here is CASSLRAGGRGKERGYTF. CDR3 DNA sequence: TGTGCCAGCAGCTTGAGGGCCGGTGGCAGGGGGAAAGAACGTGGCTACACCTTC.